This T cell receptor (beta chain) was sequenced for a study of blood T cell repertoires in COVID-19. Across the study: The origin of the acute and convalescent COVID-19 samples was the United States, Italy and Spain. Sources were T cells, B-cell-depleted T cells, or PBMCs; the material itself was cDNA or gDNA.

Original processing methods: For nucleated cells, counts were estimated from reference gene primer amplification. Here immunoSEQ multiplex PCR was the method, and the copy in TCRdb shows in-frame clones only, minus some. V and J calls and clone size are copied from that table; D and trimming were computed from the DNA. The table shows over 200,000 clones, with roughly 90% occurring only once. Trimming cost V 4 bases and J 1 base; bases outside gene matches: 13. CDR3 length: 17 residues. CDR1 and CDR2 (germline): SGDLS, YYNGEE. The chain carries TRBV9 and TRBJ1-1; 7 bases fit TRBD1. The clonotype comes from a woman aged 60-70 years with acute or convalescent COVID-19. Material for sequencing was peripheral blood. CDR3 nucleotide sequence: TGTGCCAGCAGCTCCCGACAGGGAGGTGGAACGAACACTGAAGCTTTCTTT. Protein sequence: CASSSRQGGGTNTEAFF.